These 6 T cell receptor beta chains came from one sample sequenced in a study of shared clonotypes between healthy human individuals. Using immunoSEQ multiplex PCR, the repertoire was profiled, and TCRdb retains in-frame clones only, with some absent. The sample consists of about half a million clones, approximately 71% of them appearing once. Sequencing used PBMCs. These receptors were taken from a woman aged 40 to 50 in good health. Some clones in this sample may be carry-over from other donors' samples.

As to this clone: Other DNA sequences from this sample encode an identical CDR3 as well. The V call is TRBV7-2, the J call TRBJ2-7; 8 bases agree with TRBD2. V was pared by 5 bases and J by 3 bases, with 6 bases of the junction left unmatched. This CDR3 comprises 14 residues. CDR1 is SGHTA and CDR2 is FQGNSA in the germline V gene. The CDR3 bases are TGTGCCAGCAGCCCCCGCCTAGCGGGCTACGAGCAGTACTTC. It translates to CASSPRLAGYEQYF.

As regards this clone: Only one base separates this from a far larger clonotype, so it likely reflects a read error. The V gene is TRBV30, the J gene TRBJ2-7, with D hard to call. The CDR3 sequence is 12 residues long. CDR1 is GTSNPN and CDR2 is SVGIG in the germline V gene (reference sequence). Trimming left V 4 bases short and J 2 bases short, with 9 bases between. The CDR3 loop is CAWTAATYEQYF. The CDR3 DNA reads TGTGCCTGGACAGCAGCTACCTACGAGCAGTACTTC.

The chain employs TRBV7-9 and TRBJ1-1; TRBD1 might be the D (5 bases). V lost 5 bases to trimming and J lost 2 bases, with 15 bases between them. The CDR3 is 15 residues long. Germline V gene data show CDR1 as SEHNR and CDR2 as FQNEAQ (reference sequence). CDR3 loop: CASSTTGAGNTEAFF. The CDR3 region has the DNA TGTGCCAGCAGCACGACCGGGGCGGGCAACACTGAAGCTTTCTTT.

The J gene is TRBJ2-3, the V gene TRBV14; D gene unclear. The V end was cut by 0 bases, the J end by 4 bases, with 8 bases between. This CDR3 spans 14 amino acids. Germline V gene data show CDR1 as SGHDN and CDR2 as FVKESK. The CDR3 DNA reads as TGTGCCAGCAGCCAAGATACAGCAGCAGATACGCAGTATTTT. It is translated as CASSQDTAADTQYF.

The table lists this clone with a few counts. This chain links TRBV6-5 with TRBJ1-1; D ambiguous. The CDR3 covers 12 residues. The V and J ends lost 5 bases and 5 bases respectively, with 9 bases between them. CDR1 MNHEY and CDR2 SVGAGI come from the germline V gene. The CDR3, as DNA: TGTGCCAGCAGTCGAGGTATGACTGAAGCTTTCTTT. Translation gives CASSRGMTEAFF.

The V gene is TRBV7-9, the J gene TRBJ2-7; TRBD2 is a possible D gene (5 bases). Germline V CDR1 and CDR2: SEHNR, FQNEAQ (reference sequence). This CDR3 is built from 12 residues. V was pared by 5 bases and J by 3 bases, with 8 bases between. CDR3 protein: CASSIGVYEQYF. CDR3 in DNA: TGTGCCAGCAGCATCGGGGTCTACGAGCAGTACTTC.